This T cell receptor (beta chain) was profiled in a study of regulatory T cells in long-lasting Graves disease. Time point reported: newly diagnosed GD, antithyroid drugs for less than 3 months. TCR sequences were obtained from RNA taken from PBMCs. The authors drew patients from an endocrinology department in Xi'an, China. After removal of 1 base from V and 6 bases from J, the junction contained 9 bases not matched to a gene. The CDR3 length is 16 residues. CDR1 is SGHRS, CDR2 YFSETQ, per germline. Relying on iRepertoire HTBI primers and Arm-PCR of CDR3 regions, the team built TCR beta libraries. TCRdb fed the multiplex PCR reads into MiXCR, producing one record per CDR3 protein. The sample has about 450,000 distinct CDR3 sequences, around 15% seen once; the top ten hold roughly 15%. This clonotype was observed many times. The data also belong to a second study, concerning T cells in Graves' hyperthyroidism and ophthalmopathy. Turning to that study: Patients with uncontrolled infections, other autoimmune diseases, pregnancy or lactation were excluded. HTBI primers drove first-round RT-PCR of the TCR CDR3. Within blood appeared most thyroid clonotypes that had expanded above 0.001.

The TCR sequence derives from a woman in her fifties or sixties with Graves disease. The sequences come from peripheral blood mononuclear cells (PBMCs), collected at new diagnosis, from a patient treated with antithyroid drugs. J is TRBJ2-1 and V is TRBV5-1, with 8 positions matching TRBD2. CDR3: CASSLTTSGGGNEQFF. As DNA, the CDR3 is TGCGCCAGCAGCTTGACTACTAGCGGAGGGGGCAATGAGCAGTTCTTC.